Listed below are T cell receptor beta chains from one sample, sequenced in a study of tumor and adjacent non-tumor tissue in lung cancer. TCRdb independently ran MiXCR on the multiplex PCR reads; one entry per CDR3 protein. The profile shows 90,000 to 130,000 distinct CDR3 sequences, under 90% of them singletons. Sequenced material: lung tumor tissue. The receptors derive from a man between 65 and 85 years old with non-small cell lung cancer. Both conserved end residues are part of each CDR3. Fields, in order: D gene, J gene, clone size, V gene, CDR3 DNA, CDR3 protein. The D gene is left open where the match is weak. Expanded clones get a size class; other rows say once, few or many, or leave the size out.

D: TRBD1; J: TRBJ2-7; size: NA; V: TRBV5-1; DNA: TGTGCCAGCAGCCTGGGACAGGGAGTTGCCTACGAGCAGTACTTC; CDR3: CASSLGQGVAYEQYF
D: NA; J: TRBJ1-4; size: NA; V: TRBV5-4; DNA: TGTGCCAGAGGCTTGGAGATGGATGAAAAACTGTTTTTT; CDR3: CARGLEMDEKLFF
D: NA; J: TRBJ2-2; size: NA; V: TRBV29-1; DNA: NA; CDR3: CSADVAGGTGERFF
D: NA; J: TRBJ2-7; size: NA; V: TRBV11-2; DNA: TGTCCGAGCAGCCATTCAATCGACAGGACCTACGAGCAGTACTTC; CDR3: CPSSHSIDRTYEQYF
D: NA; J: TRBJ1-6; size: NA; V: TRBV4-1; DNA: TGCGCCAGCAGCCAAGGGATGACGGCAAGGTCCTATAATTCACCCATCCACTTT; CDR3: CASSQGMTARSYNSPIHF
D: NA; J: TRBJ2-5; size: many; V: TRBV28; DNA: TGTGCCAGCAGTAAGATTCAAATGTACCAAGAGACCCAGTACTTC; CDR3: CASSKIQMYQETQYF
D: NA; J: TRBJ2-7; size: NA; V: TRBV6-1; DNA: TGTGCCAGCAGTGAGATACAGGGAACAAGGGAGCAGTACTTC; CDR3: CASSEIQGTREQYF
D: NA; J: TRBJ1-1; size: NA; V: TRBV7-9; DNA: TGTACCAGCAGCTTTAGTATCGTGGGCGATGAAGCTTTGTTT; CDR3: CTSSFSIVGDEALF
D: TRBD2; J: TRBJ2-1; size: NA; V: TRBV4-3; DNA: TGCGCCAGCAGCCAAGACCCAGCGGGAGCTGATTACAGTGAGCAGACCTTC; CDR3: CASSQDPAGADYSEQTF
D: NA; J: TRBJ2-7; size: once; V: TRBV7-9; DNA: TGTACCAGCAGCCCAGAATTATACTCCTACGAGCAGTACTTC; CDR3: CTSSPELYSYEQYF
D: NA; J: TRBJ2-7; size: NA; V: TRBV5-4; DNA: TGTGTCAGCAGCTCTTGGGGGTACGAGCATTACTTC; CDR3: CVSSSWGYEHYF
D: NA; J: TRBJ1-1; size: NA; V: TRBV4-1; DNA: TGCGCCAGCAGCCAATGTGGACGGACTGGAGCTTTCTTT; CDR3: CASSQCGRTGAFF
D: NA; J: TRBJ1-4; size: NA; V: TRBV5-1; DNA: TGCGCCAGCAGTTTAAACAGGGAATATGAAAAACTGTTTTTT; CDR3: CASSLNREYEKLFF
D: TRBD2; J: TRBJ2-7; size: NA; V: TRBV6-5; DNA: TGTGCCAGCAGTTACTCTGGGCTAGCGGGACCCCCAGGGTCCGAGCTGTATTTC; CDR3: CASSYSGLAGPPGSELYF
D: NA; J: TRBJ1-6; size: NA; V: TRBV2; DNA: TGTGCCAGCTTCCTACAGGGTTCCTATAATTCACACCTCCACTTT; CDR3: CASFLQGSYNSHLHF
D: NA; J: TRBJ2-1; size: NA; V: TRBV10-2; DNA: TGCGCCGGCAGTGAGCCTCCACTAGTACATGGGCAGTTCTTC; CDR3: CAGSEPPLVHGQFF
D: TRBD1; J: TRBJ1-2; size: NA; V: TRBV12-3/TRBV12-4; DNA: TGTGCCAGTAGTTTTAAACGGGGGACAGGGATAAACTATGGCTACACTTTC; CDR3: CASSFKRGTGINYGYTF
D: NA; J: TRBJ1-2; size: NA; V: TRBV4-1; DNA: TGCGCCATCAGCCAAGAGGGGGTACCTTTCGGCTACACCTTC; CDR3: CAISQEGVPFGYTF
D: NA; J: TRBJ1-5; size: NA; V: TRBV29-1; DNA: TGCAACTTTGAAGATCTATGGGACGGCGGCATTGGCAATCAGCCCCAGCATTTT; CDR3: CNFEDLWDGGIGNQPQHF
D: TRBD1; J: TRBJ1-1; size: NA; V: TRBV20-1; DNA: TGCAATGCTAGAGATGACGAGACAGGGGACTCGAACACTGAAGCTTTCTTT; CDR3: CNARDDETGDSNTEAFF
D: NA; J: TRBJ1-6; size: NA; V: TRBV6-9; DNA: TGTGCCAGCAGTTATGATTCCAGGGAGGTTTCTTCTAATTCACCCCACCACTTT; CDR3: CASSYDSREVSSNSPHHF
D: NA; J: TRBJ1-5; size: many; V: TRBV20-1; DNA: TGCAGTGCCGAGGCAGTCAGCAATCAGCCCCAGCATTTT; CDR3: CSAEAVSNQPQHF
D: NA; J: TRBJ2-1; size: NA; V: TRBV10-3; DNA: TGTGCCTCCCTGGAAGAGTTAGTCAATGAGGAGTTATTC; CDR3: CASLEELVNEELF
D: TRBD1; J: TRBJ1-2; size: NA; V: TRBV4-3; DNA: TGCGTCAGCAGCCGAGAGCCGGACAGGGCCTATGGCTACACCTTC; CDR3: CVSSREPDRAYGYTF
D: TRBD2; J: TRBJ2-7; size: NA; V: TRBV6-5; DNA: TGTACCAGCAGTTACGGCGCTAGCGGGGCCGTTGGGGAGCAGTACTTC; CDR3: CTSSYGASGAVGEQYF
D: NA; J: TRBJ1-6; size: NA; V: TRBV25-1; DNA: TGTGCCAGCGGGGGGGGGTTCTCACCCCTCCACTTT; CDR3: CASGGGFSPLHF
D: TRBD2; J: TRBJ2-5; size: NA; V: TRBV4-2; DNA: TGTGCCAGCAGCCAAGATGTCACTAGCGGGAGACAAGAGACACAGTACTTC; CDR3: CASSQDVTSGRQETQYF
D: NA; J: TRBJ1-1; size: few; V: TRBV12-3/TRBV12-4; DNA: TGTGTCAGTAGTCTGACAATCGTCACTGAAGCTTTCTTT; CDR3: CVSSLTIVTEAFF
D: NA; J: TRBJ1-5; size: NA; V: TRBV4-1; DNA: TGCACCAGCAGCCCTGGGACATTGCCCCATCAGCCCCAGCATTTT; CDR3: CTSSPGTLPHQPQHF
D: NA; J: TRBJ2-7; size: NA; V: TRBV5-6; DNA: TGTGCCAGCAGTGAACTGGGACTTCCATACGAGCAGTACTTC; CDR3: CASSELGLPYEQYF
D: NA; J: TRBJ1-2; size: NA; V: TRBV4-2; DNA: TGTGCCAGCAGCGAAAATTTGAGCAGGGCCAACAATGGCTACACCTTC; CDR3: CASSENLSRANNGYTF
D: NA; J: TRBJ2-1; size: once; V: TRBV12-3/TRBV12-4; DNA: TGTGCCAGCAGTTTCGGCAGAGGGAGTAAGCAGTTCTTC; CDR3: CASSFGRGSKQFF
D: NA; J: TRBJ2-2; size: NA; V: TRBV4-3; DNA: TGCGCAAGCAGCCAAGAAGTCCTCCTAGTGGGAGTGGGCGGGGAGCTGTTTTTT; CDR3: CASSQEVLLVGVGGELFF
D: NA; J: TRBJ2-1; size: once; V: TRBV11-2; DNA: TGTGCCAGCAGCCTATATGTGCGGAACTGGGTCTCCTACAATGAGCAGTTCTTC; CDR3: CASSLYVRNWVSYNEQFF
D: NA; J: TRBJ1-2; size: NA; V: TRBV5-6; DNA: TGTGCCAGCAACAGAATCGACAGTGCTAACTATGGCTACGCCTTC; CDR3: CASNRIDSANYGYAF
D: TRBD2; J: TRBJ2-1; size: NA; V: TRBV4-3; DNA: TGCGTCAGCAGCCAAGGCGCAGCGGGAGCTGAATACAATGAGCAGTTCTTC; CDR3: CVSSQGAAGAEYNEQFF
D: NA; J: TRBJ2-7; size: NA; V: TRBV11-3; DNA: TGTGCCAACAGCCCCATGACAGATTCCGTGTACGAGCAGTACTTC; CDR3: CANSPMTDSVYEQYF
D: NA; J: TRBJ1-5; size: NA; V: TRBV6-6; DNA: TGTGCCATCAGCTCCCTAGAGAATCAGCCCCAGCATTTT; CDR3: CAISSLENQPQHF
D: TRBD2; J: TRBJ2-4; size: NA; V: TRBV6-6; DNA: TGTGCTAACAGAGGGACTAAAATCATTCAGTACTTC; CDR3: CANRGTKIIQYF
D: NA; J: TRBJ2-2; size: NA; V: TRBV4-2; DNA: TGTGCCAGCAACCAAGCAAGGTTTGGCGGGGAGCTGTTTTTT; CDR3: CASNQARFGGELFF
D: NA; J: TRBJ1-2; size: few; V: TRBV10-3; DNA: TGTGCCATCATTACTGAGCAAAGCCACGGCTACACCTTC; CDR3: CAIITEQSHGYTF
D: TRBD2; J: TRBJ2-7; size: NA; V: TRBV20-1; DNA: TGCAGTGCTATATCCGGCATTAGCGGGGACCCCTACGAGCAGTACTTC; CDR3: CSAISGISGDPYEQYF
D: NA; J: TRBJ2-3; size: NA; V: TRBV5-4; DNA: TGTGTCAGCAGTCGGGACAATCAGGATACGCAGTATTTT; CDR3: CVSSRDNQDTQYF
D: NA; J: TRBJ2-1; size: NA; V: TRBV6-2/TRBV6-3; DNA: TGTGCCAGCAACAGATGCAGTTACTATGAGCAGTTCTTC; CDR3: CASNRCSYYEQFF
D: TRBD1; J: TRBJ2-3; size: few; V: TRBV11-2; DNA: TGTGCCAGCAACTCACAGGGGTTTTCAGATGCGCAGTATTTT; CDR3: CASNSQGFSDAQYF
D: NA; J: TRBJ2-5; size: once; V: TRBV28; DNA: TGTGCCAGTAGTATGAGGGCGCTTCCCCCCCAAGAGACCCAGTGCTTC; CDR3: CASSMRALPPQETQCF
D: TRBD2; J: TRBJ2-2; size: NA; V: TRBV11-2; DNA: TGTGCCGGCAGCACCCTAGCGGGGGGGACCGGGGAGCTGTTTTTC; CDR3: CAGSTLAGGTGELFF
D: NA; J: TRBJ1-6; size: NA; V: TRBV6-6; DNA: TGTGCCAGGGTCATGTTTTGTGGTTCACCCCTGCACTTT; CDR3: CARVMFCGSPLHF
D: NA; J: TRBJ2-2; size: NA; V: TRBV29-1; DNA: TGCAGCGTTGAAGCGAAGAGGTTCACCGGGGAGCTGTTTTTT; CDR3: CSVEAKRFTGELFF
D: NA; J: TRBJ1-3; size: NA; V: TRBV6-6; DNA: TGTGCCAGCAGTTACCCAGGTAGCAGGCAATTCACCATATATTTT; CDR3: CASSYPGSRQFTIYF
D: NA; J: TRBJ1-2; size: NA; V: TRBV4-1; DNA: TGCGCCAGCAGCCAAACCACCGGTATCGGACAGTCGCCGGGCTACACCTTC; CDR3: CASSQTTGIGQSPGYTF
D: TRBD2; J: TRBJ2-1; size: NA; V: TRBV4-2; DNA: TGTGCCAGCAGCCAAGACCTCGGGAGGGGCGGCGATGAGCAGTCCTTC; CDR3: CASSQDLGRGGDEQSF
D: TRBD2; J: TRBJ2-7; size: NA; V: TRBV4-3; DNA: TGCGCCAGCAGCCAAGCCTGTAACTCAAAAGGACTAGCGGGGGGCTCCTACGAGCAGTACTTC; CDR3: CASSQACNSKGLAGGSYEQYF